A single sample gave rise to the 27 T cell receptor beta chains below, sequenced in a study of shared clonotypes between healthy human individuals. Sequencing used immunoSEQ multiplex PCR; TCRdb keeps in-frame clones, though not all of them. The repertoire holds some 1,100,000 clones, around three quarters seen once, with more than 0.45% in the top ten. The sample was memory CD4+ T cells from PBMCs. Subset described: CD45RA-negative fraction. These receptor sequences come from a man aged 18 to 29 in good health. Some clones in this sample may be carry-over from other donors' samples.

The genes are TRBV7-8 and TRBJ2-3, with 7 bases lining up with TRBD2. Trimming at V came to 3 bases and at J to 3 bases, leaving 3 bases not matched to a gene. CDR3 length equals 14 residues. Germline CDR1 SGHVS, CDR2 FQNEAQ. In DNA form, the CDR3 reads TGTGCCAGCAGCTTGACTAGCTGGACAGATACGCAGTATTTT. It translates to CASSLTSWTDTQYF.

This clone was seen once. The genes are TRBV12-5 and TRBJ1-2; D unresolved. This CDR3 has 13 residues. CDR1 LGHNT and CDR2 FRNRAP come from the germline V gene. Deletions cut 6 bases from V and 4 bases from J, with 12 bases between. In DNA form, the CDR3 reads TGTGCTAGTGGAATCGAGGAAAGCTATGGCTACACCTTC. It encodes CASGIEESYGYTF.

The rearrangement uses TRBV11-2 and TRBJ2-1; no definite D call. V was cut by 5 bases and J by 4 bases, with 9 bases left in between. CDR3 length: 13 residues. Per the germline V gene, CDR1 is SGHAT and CDR2 is FQNNGV. CDR3 sequence: CASSGLLYNEQFF. The CDR3 nucleotides read TGTGCCAGCAGCGGGCTGCTTTACAATGAGCAGTTCTTC. Supplemented by reference TRBV11-2 and TRBJ2-1, the full variable domain reads EAGVAQSPRYKIIEKRQSVAFWCNPISGHATLYWYQQILGQGPKLLIQFQNNGVVDDSQLPKDRFSAERLKGVDSTLKIQPAKLEDSAVYLCASSGLLYNEQFFGPGTRLTVL.

This clone was observed at least ten times. The chain combines TRBV5-5 with TRBJ1-1; D gene unclear. This CDR3 is 13 amino acids long. Trimming shortened V by 4 bases and J by 6 bases, and 13 bases separated the two germline ends. Germline CDR1 and CDR2: SGHKS and YYEKEE (reference sequence). CDR3 nucleotides: TGTGCCAGCAGCGTACTCGTTAAGTCTGAAGCTTTCTTT. Protein sequence: CASSVLVKSEAFF.

The chain carries TRBV19 and TRBJ1-5, with D perhaps matching TRBD1 (5 bases). Germline V CDR1 and CDR2: LNHDA, SQIVND (reference sequence). V was clipped by 7 bases and J by 3 bases, with 13 bases between them. The CDR3 has 14 amino acids. Written as DNA, the CDR3 is TGTGCCAGTAAGGGCAGGGTGGACAATCAGCCCCAGCATTTT. Its translation: CASKGRVDNQPQHF.

V usage is TRBV29-1 and J usage is TRBJ1-1; TRBD1 aligns across 9 bases. V shed 7 bases, J shed 0 bases, and the junction held 0 bases outside the gene matches. Germline V gene lookup returns CDR1 SQVTM and CDR2 ANQGSEA. The CDR3 runs 12 residues. CDR3 DNA: TGCAGCGGGGACAGGGTGAACACTGAAGCTTTCTTT. Translation gives CSGDRVNTEAFF.

The chain uses TRBV2 and TRBJ2-3; no firm D call. Trimming removed 6 bases at V and 2 bases at J, with 15 bases between. This CDR3 spans 15 amino acids. The germline V gene encodes CDR1 SNHLY and CDR2 FYNNEI. The CDR3 DNA follows: TGTGCCAGCAGCGATAGCCGTTATAACACAGATACGCAGTATTTT. It codes for CASSDSRYNTDTQYF. The variable domain in full, with the rest retrieved from reference TRBV2 and TRBJ2-3, is EPEVTQTPSHQVTQMGQEVILRCVPISNHLYFYWYRQILGQKVEFLVSFYNNEISEKSEIFDDQFSVERPDGSNFTLKIRSTKLEDSAMYFCASSDSRYNTDTQYFGPGTRLTVL.

This chain uses TRBV19 with TRBJ2-3; TRBD2 matches 9 bases. CDR1 is LNHDA, CDR2 SQIVND, per germline (reference sequence). With 8 bases clipped from V and 6 bases from J, the junction kept 6 bases outside the gene matches. This CDR3 is 13 amino acids long. The CDR3 spells CASSIAGVDTQYF. In DNA, the CDR3 is TGTGCCAGTTCTATAGCGGGAGTGGATACGCAGTATTTT. Drawing the rest from reference TRBV19 and TRBJ2-3, the complete variable domain is DGGITQSPKYLFRKEGQNVTLSCEQNLNHDAMYWYRQDPGQGLRLIYYSQIVNDFQKGDIAEGYSVSREKKESFPLTVTSAQKNPTAFYLCASSIAGVDTQYFGPGTRLTVL.

V gene TRBV5-8 combines with J gene TRBJ1-2, with a tentative D call TRBD1 (5 bases). V was trimmed by 4 bases and J by 8 bases, leaving 12 bases between them. Germline values: CDR1 SGHTS, CDR2 YDEGEE. The CDR3 is 12 amino acids. The CDR3 DNA reads as TGTGCCAGCAGCGGAACAAGGACAGGCTACACCTTC. It encodes CASSGTRTGYTF.

This clone was detected only a few times. Other DNA sequences in this sample translate to the same CDR3. V usage is TRBV7-9 and J usage is TRBJ1-1; D call uncertain. CDR1 and CDR2 (germline): SEHNR, FQNEAQ (reference sequence). Between the trimmed V and J ends, which lost 3 bases and 1 base, there was a span of 6 bases. The length of the CDR3 is 13 residues. The CDR3 region has the DNA TGTGCCAGCAGCTTTGATGGGAACACTGAAGCTTTCTTT. Protein: CASSFDGNTEAFF. Using reference TRBV7-9 and TRBJ1-1 for the parts outside the CDR3, the full variable domain is DTGVSQNPRHKITKRGQNVTFRCDPISEHNRLYWYRQTLGQGPEFLTYFQNEAQLEKSRLLSDRFSAERPKGSFSTLEIQRTEQGDSAMYLCASSFDGNTEAFFGQGTRLTVV.

The rearrangement uses TRBV5-4 and TRBJ2-3; no firm D call. Deletions cut 7 bases from V and 3 bases from J, with 15 bases between. This CDR3 has 14 residues. CDR1 is SGHNT and CDR2 is YYREEE in the germline V gene (reference sequence). This CDR3 is CASHRSSGTDTQYF. The DNA of the CDR3 is TGTGCCAGCCACCGGAGTTCCGGGACAGATACGCAGTATTTT.

With respect to this clone: The sample holds other DNA sequences that translate to the same CDR3. V gene TRBV19 combines with J gene TRBJ1-5; no clear D. This CDR3 spans 14 amino acids. Deletions cut 3 bases from V and 3 bases from J, with 9 bases between. CDR1 and CDR2 from the germline V gene are LNHDA and SQIVND (reference sequence). This chain's CDR3 is CASSIAGDNQPQHF. DNA for the CDR3: TGTGCCAGTAGTATTGCCGGGGACAATCAGCCCCAGCATTTT.

The CDR3 DNA sequence: TGTGCCAGCAGGACGGACAGACCTAATGAAAAACTGTTTTTT. Its protein is CASRTDRPNEKLFF. This sequence joins TRBV27 and TRBJ1-4, with D perhaps matching TRBD1 (6 bases). V lost 6 bases and J 3 bases, leaving 11 bases between the germline ends. This CDR3 is built from 14 residues. Germline assignment: CDR1 MNHEY and CDR2 SMNVEV (reference sequence).

The rearrangement uses TRBV5-1 and TRBJ2-2; 8 bases map to TRBD1. This CDR3 comprises 15 residues. V dropped 2 bases and J dropped 0; count of bases not matched to a gene: 0. Looked up from germline, CDR1 is SGHRS and CDR2 is YFSETQ. Here the CDR3 DNA reads TGCGCCAGCAGCTTACAGGGGGCGAACACCGGGGAGCTGTTTTTT. Protein: CASSLQGANTGELFF.

J is TRBJ2-1 and V is TRBV29-1, with 9 bases fitting TRBD2. The length of the CDR3 is 16 residues. CDR1 and CDR2 from the germline V gene are SQVTM and ANQGSEA. The junction had 13 bases not matched to a gene; V was cut back by 6 bases and J by 4 bases. The CDR3 loop reads CSVLGGLAGSYNEQFF. As DNA, the CDR3 is TGCAGCGTGCTGGGTGGGCTAGCGGGAAGTTACAATGAGCAGTTCTTC.

The CDR3 protein is CASSRQGAGYNEQFF. The CDR3 DNA is TGTGCCAGCAGTCGTCAGGGGGCCGGGTACAATGAGCAGTTCTTC. V and J are TRBV2 and TRBJ2-1, with 8 nucleotides matching TRBD1. The CDR3 extends over 15 amino acids. Germline-derived CDR1 and CDR2 are SNHLY and FYNNEI. The trim removed 5 bases at V and 4 bases at J, leaving 7 bases unmatched.

This clone was counted once. V gene TRBV9 combines with J gene TRBJ2-3; 7 bases fit TRBD2. In germline, CDR1 is SGDLS, CDR2 YYNGEE. The V and J ends lost 0 bases and 3 bases, in that order; junction bases with no gene match: 10. CDR3 length: 17 residues. The CDR3 DNA reads TGTGCCAGCAGCGTAGACCCGCCTAGCGGATCAACAGATACGCAGTATTTT. Translation: CASSVDPPSGSTDTQYF.

The chain links TRBV5-4 to TRBJ2-7, with D unclear. Germline CDR1 is SGHNT and CDR2 is YYREEE (reference sequence). V was trimmed by 1 base and J by 3 bases, leaving 2 bases between them. The CDR3 runs to 11 residues. This CDR3 is CASSLYYEQYF. CDR3 sequence (DNA): TGTGCCAGCAGCTTGTACTACGAGCAGTACTTC. Drawing the rest from reference TRBV5-4 and TRBJ2-7, the complete variable domain is ETGVTQSPTHLIKTRGQQVTLRCSSQSGHNTVSWYQQALGQGPQFIFQYYREEENGRGNFPPRFSGLQFPNYSSELNVNALELDDSALYLCASSLYYEQYFGPGTRLTVT.

The V call is TRBV6-5, the J call TRBJ1-3, with D maybe TRBD1 (5 bases). The germline V gene encodes CDR1 MNHEY and CDR2 SVGAGI. The CDR3 extends over 14 amino acids. Trimming pared 6 bases from V and 0 bases from J, leaving 9 bases between. CDR3 amino acids: CASRRQSSGNTIYF. The CDR3, as DNA: TGTGCCAGCAGACGACAGAGCTCTGGAAACACCATATATTTT.

This sequence joins TRBV30 and TRBJ1-2; D call uncertain. The length of the CDR3 is 14 residues. V lost 0 bases, J lost 4 bases, and 12 bases lay in between. Germline CDR1 GTSNPN, CDR2 SVGIG (reference sequence). The CDR3 DNA is TGTGCCTGGAGTGTAGGTTTTGTGCTCTATGGCTACACCTTC. As protein: CAWSVGFVLYGYTF.

In this sample, this clone turned up a few times. The J gene is TRBJ2-1, the V gene TRBV5-1; 13 bases align to TRBD2. Germline assignment: CDR1 SGHRS and CDR2 YFSETQ. The CDR3 covers 19 residues. V lost 3 bases to trimming and J lost 0 bases; unmatched junction nucleotides: 9. Here the CDR3 reads CASSSKGLAGLSSYNEQFF. The CDR3 region has the DNA TGCGCCAGCAGCTCCAAGGGACTAGCGGGGTTAAGCTCCTACAATGAGCAGTTCTTC.

The rearrangement links TRBV7-9 to TRBJ2-1; no definite D call. Germline V gene lookup returns CDR1 SEHNR and CDR2 FQNEAQ (reference sequence). Trimming removed 3 bases at V and 2 bases at J, with 14 bases between. This CDR3 region has 16 residues. The CDR3 DNA is TGTGCCAGCAGCTTGCGGCAGGAATGGACCTACAATGAGCAGTTCTTC. It specifies CASSLRQEWTYNEQFF.

This chain connects TRBV30 to TRBJ2-5, with a possible D match to TRBD1 (6 bases). The CDR3 sequence is 15 residues long. Trimming left V 1 base short and J 2 bases short, with 14 bases between. Looked up from germline, CDR1 is GTSNPN and CDR2 is SVGIG (reference sequence). The CDR3 region is CAWSARQTGQETQYF. The DNA of the CDR3 is TGTGCCTGGAGTGCCCGTCAGACAGGTCAAGAGACCCAGTACTTC.

CDR3 loop: CASGADRVAGNTIYF. Here the CDR3 DNA reads TGTGCCAGCGGGGCAGACAGGGTAGCTGGAAACACCATATATTTT. J is TRBJ1-3 and V is TRBV6-6; TRBD1 matches 7 bases. V was pared by 8 bases and J by 2 bases, with 9 bases of the junction left unmatched. The CDR3 runs to 15 residues. The germline gives CDR1 MNHNY, CDR2 SVGAGI (reference sequence).

The chain has TRBV28 and TRBJ1-3; 9 positions match TRBD1. The CDR3 is made up of 16 amino acids. Germline V lookup: CDR1 MDHEN, CDR2 SYDVKM. The ends lost 5 bases at V and 1 base at J; junction bases unmatched: 6. CDR3 residues: CASSALTGGSGNTIYF. The CDR3 coding sequence is TGTGCCAGCAGTGCCCTGACAGGGGGGTCTGGAAACACCATATATTTT.

The V call is TRBV7-9, the J call TRBJ2-3; TRBD2 matches 7 bases. Germline CDR1 is SEHNR and CDR2 is FQNEAQ (reference sequence). The trim removed 0 bases at V and 0 bases at J, leaving 6 bases unmatched. The CDR3 length is 17 residues. CDR3 amino acids: CASSLALLAASTDTQYF. Written as DNA, the CDR3 is TGTGCCAGCAGCTTAGCCCTCCTAGCGGCTAGCACAGATACGCAGTATTTT.

The genes are TRBV6-6 and TRBJ2-1; possible D gene TRBD1, 6 bases. Looked up from germline, CDR1 is MNHNY and CDR2 is SVGAGI (reference sequence). V shed 5 bases and J shed 7 bases, with 15 bases lying between them. This CDR3 is built from 14 residues. The CDR3 reads CASSNGGQRNEQFF. In DNA form, the CDR3 reads TGTGCCAGCAGTAATGGGGGACAAAGAAATGAGCAGTTCTTC.